The 18 T cell receptor beta chains below all came from one sample that was sequenced in a study of spatial heterogeneity in lung cancer. TCRdb processed the 5' RACE reads anew with MiXCR; each CDR3 protein has one entry. The sample yields tens of thousands of distinct CDR3 sequences, roughly 10% seen once. Time point: sample taken at primary tumor resection. No cell sorting; template was whole RNA from tumor, lung tissue or PBMC. Material: PBMCs, obtained at surgery. Every receptor here comes from a male donor with early-stage non-small cell lung cancer.

This clonotype was recorded at least ten times. The chain carries TRBV29-1 and TRBJ1-1, with a tentative D call TRBD1 (6 bases). The CDR3 runs 11 residues. The V end lost 6 bases, the J end lost 11 bases, and 16 bases lay between the germline ends. Germline CDR1 reads SQVTM; CDR2 reads ANQGSEA. CDR3 sequence: CSVAPGHRAFF. CDR3 DNA: TGCAGCGTGGCCCCGGGACACAGGGCTTTCTTT.

There are many counts of this clonotype. The chain carries TRBV12-2 and TRBJ1-3; TRBD1 is taken as the D call from the table, unchecked against the DNA. TRBV12-2 is designated a pseudogene. CDR3 size: 16 residues. CDR3 in amino acids: CASRLGATRHGNTIYF. The CDR3 DNA is TGTGCAAGTCGCTTAGGGGCGACCCGTCACGGAAACACCATATATTTT.

This clonotype was picked up many times. V and J are TRBV5-1 and TRBJ2-2; TRBD1 or TRBD2 may be the D gene (5 bases each). Trimming removed 4 bases from V and 6 bases from J, with 10 bases in between. The CDR3 is made up of 13 amino acids. CDR1 is SGHRS and CDR2 is YFSETQ in the germline V gene. CDR3 protein: CASSQGTAGELFF. In nucleotides, the CDR3 is TGCGCCAGCAGCCAAGGGACGGCCGGGGAGCTGTTTTTT. The full variable domain, its missing parts supplied by reference TRBV5-1 and TRBJ2-2, is KAGVTQTPRYLIKTRGQQVTLSCSPISGHRSVSWYQQTPGQGLQFLFEYFSETQRNKGNFPGRFSGRQFSNSRSEMNVSTLELGDSALYLCASSQGTAGELFFGEGSRLTVL.

For the CDR3, the DNA is TGTGCCAGCAGCTCCAGGGGCAACGAGCAGTACTTC. It yields the protein CASSSRGNEQYF. The chain couples TRBV11-1 to TRBJ2-7; D possibly corresponds to TRBD1 (6 bases). This CDR3 spans 12 amino acids. Germline V gene data show CDR1 as SGHAT and CDR2 as FQDESV (reference sequence). Trimming removed 4 bases at V and 5 bases at J, with 9 bases between. Using reference TRBV11-1 and TRBJ2-7 for the parts outside the CDR3, the full variable domain is EAEVAQSPRYKITEKSQAVAFWCDPISGHATLYWYRQILGQGPELLVQFQDESVVDDSQLPKDRFSAERLKGVDSTLKIQPAELGDSAMYLCASSSRGNEQYFGPGTRLTVT.

This clonotype was found a few times. This sequence joins TRBV30 and TRBJ2-1; 8 bases match TRBD2. This CDR3 is 14 amino acids long. The J segment lost 7 bases and the V segment lost 0 bases, leaving 5 bases of the junction unmatched. Germline V gene lookup returns CDR1 GTSNPN and CDR2 SVGIG (reference sequence). The CDR3 DNA is TGTGCCTGGAGTGTACGAGCGGGGGTAAATGAGCAGTTCTTC. It specifies CAWSVRAGVNEQFF.

The sample holds many counts of this clonotype. V gene TRBV11-2 combines with J gene TRBJ2-7, with 8 bases identical to TRBD1. Unmatched junction bases numbered 8, after V lost 7 bases and J lost 6 bases. This CDR3 is 13 amino acids long. CDR1 SGHAT and CDR2 FQNNGV come from the germline V gene. Here the CDR3 reads CASTSDRAGEQYF. The CDR3 DNA is TGTGCCAGCACGTCGGACAGGGCGGGCGAGCAGTACTTC.

This clonotype has ten or more counts. The chain couples TRBV9 to TRBJ2-4, with D perhaps given as TRBD1 or TRBD2 (6 bases each). V was cut by 0 bases and J by 0 bases, with 16 bases left in between. This CDR3 comprises 18 residues. Germline loops: CDR1 SGDLS, CDR2 YYNGEE. The CDR3 here is CASSVGTAWGLAKNIQYF. The CDR3 DNA reads TGTGCCAGCAGCGTAGGGACAGCGTGGGGACTAGCCAAAAACATTCAGTACTTC.

This clonotype was seen many times. The chain employs TRBV7-9 and TRBJ2-3, with D perhaps matching TRBD2 (5 bases). Germline-derived CDR1 and CDR2 are SEHNR and FQNEAQ (reference sequence). The ends were cut back, 5 bases at V and 0 bases at J, with 12 bases in the middle. The CDR3 extends over 15 amino acids. CDR3 sequence (DNA): TGTGCCAGCAGCCCAATAGCGAGGAGCACAGATACGCAGTATTTT. It translates to CASSPIARSTDTQYF.

This clonotype has a handful of counts. The chain recombines TRBV4-3 with TRBJ2-5; D may be TRBD1 (5 bases). The CDR3 runs 15 residues. V lost 1 base to trimming and J lost 1 base, with 10 bases between them. Germline CDR1 reads LGHNA; CDR2 reads YSLEER. The CDR3: CASSQGQGSQETQYF. The CDR3 coding sequence is TGCGCCAGCAGCCAAGGTCAGGGTTCCCAAGAGACCCAGTACTTC.

The rearrangement joins TRBV20-1 to TRBJ2-1; 8 positions agree with TRBD2. Looked up from germline, CDR1 is DFQATT and CDR2 is SNEGSKA (reference sequence). The junction had 9 bases not matched to a gene; V was cut back by 2 bases and J by 6 bases. The CDR3 has 15 amino acids. The CDR3 coding sequence is TGCAGTGCTAGACCGGGGGGGGCGTTACTCAATGAGCAGTTCTTC. It translates to CSARPGGALLNEQFF.

This clonotype was found many times. The V call is TRBV6-6, the J call TRBJ1-5, with D perhaps TRBD1 (5 bases). CDR3 length equals 14 residues. Trimming took off 2 bases at V and 7 bases at J, with 12 bases between the two ends. The V gene's germline CDR1 is MNHNY and CDR2 SVGAGI (reference sequence). The CDR3 DNA follows: TGTGCCAGCAGTTACGTGGGACTCACACAGCCCCAGCATTTT. This codes for CASSYVGLTQPQHF.

This clonotype was picked up a small number of times. The V gene is TRBV30, the J gene TRBJ2-7; D gene unclear. Trimming removed 4 bases from V and 0 bases from J, with 10 bases in between. The CDR3 length is 13 residues. The germline V gene has CDR1 GTSNPN and CDR2 SVGIG (reference sequence). CDR3 nucleotide sequence: TGTGCCTGGACCCCACGGAACTCCTACGAGCAGTACTTC. Protein: CAWTPRNSYEQYF.

This clonotype was detected only a few times. The chain recombines TRBV20-1 with TRBJ2-1, with TRBD2 identical over 8 bases. CDR3 length: 13 residues. Germline CDR1 and CDR2: DFQATT and SNEGSKA (reference sequence). After removal of 4 bases from V and 9 bases from J, the junction contained 8 bases not matched to a gene. This CDR3 reads CSATSGGEVEQFF. CDR3 sequence (DNA): TGCAGTGCTACCTCCGGGGGGGAGGTTGAGCAGTTCTTC.

The table lists this clonotype with many counts. CDR3 protein: CASSLLGLRGALNEQFF. As DNA, the CDR3 is TGTGCCAGCAGCTTACTGGGGCTACGGGGGGCCTTAAATGAGCAGTTCTTC. V is TRBV7-9 and J is TRBJ2-1, with a tentative D call TRBD2 (7 bases). Trimming took 2 bases from V and 7 from J, leaving 21 bases between them. Germline V gene data show CDR1 as SEHNR and CDR2 as FQNEAQ (reference sequence). There are 17 residues in the CDR3. The whole variable domain, filled in from reference TRBV7-9 and TRBJ2-1, reads DTGVSQNPRHKITKRGQNVTFRCDPISEHNRLYWYRQTLGQGPEFLTYFQNEAQLEKSRLLSDRFSAERPKGSFSTLEIQRTEQGDSAMYLCASSLLGLRGALNEQFFGPGTRLTVL.

This clonotype has ten or more counts. This chain links TRBV29-1 with TRBJ1-1, with 8 bases identical to TRBD1. Trimming took 2 bases from V and 1 from J; bases not matched to a gene: 12. The CDR3 sequence is 17 residues long. CDR1 is SQVTM, CDR2 ANQGSEA, per germline. Here the CDR3 reads CSVESGTGYWENTEAFF. The CDR3 nucleotides are TGCAGCGTTGAATCCGGGACAGGTTATTGGGAGAACACTGAAGCTTTCTTT.

The table lists this clonotype with many counts. This chain links TRBV9 with TRBJ2-1, with 8 bases matching TRBD2. This CDR3 contains 18 residues. J was trimmed by 5 bases and V by 3 bases; bases with no gene match: 16. Germline-derived CDR1 and CDR2 are SGDLS and YYNGEE. The CDR3 sequence is CASSEVDSGTTSNNEQFF. The CDR3 nucleotides read TGTGCCAGCAGCGAGGTGGATAGCGGGACGACTTCCAACAATGAGCAGTTCTTC.

The chain recombines TRBV10-3 with TRBJ2-5; D is tentatively TRBD1 or TRBD2 (6 bases each). Germline CDR1 and CDR2: ENHRY and SYGVKD. The CDR3 runs 16 residues. V was clipped by 0 bases and J by 2 bases, with 13 bases between them. CDR3 protein: CAISESSRGRQETQYF. The CDR3 DNA reads TGTGCCATCAGTGAGTCGTCGAGGGGGAGGCAAGAGACCCAGTACTTC.

This sequence joins TRBV11-1 and TRBJ2-7; D may be TRBD2 (5 bases). The CDR3 contains 14 residues. Trimming stripped 5 bases from V and 1 base from J, with 12 bases between. Germline V CDR1 and CDR2: SGHAT, FQDESV (reference sequence). CDR3 DNA: TGTGCCAGCAGCCGGGAAGACAAATCCTACGAGCAGTACTTC. Its translation is CASSREDKSYEQYF.